This TCR beta chain comes out of a study of blood T cell repertoires in COVID-19. About the research overall: COVID-19 samples, acute and convalescent, were from the United States, Italy and Spain. PBMCs, B-cell-depleted T cells, or T cells were the source of the cDNA or gDNA that made up the material.

This CDR3 has 15 residues. Germline CDR1 is SGHVS and CDR2 is FNYEAQ. Losses at the gene ends were 5 bases for V and 2 bases for J; bases not matched to a gene: 1. Original processing notes: The authors estimated nucleated cell counts from reference gene primer amplification. TCRdb's copy holds only in-frame clones and misses some; the assay was immunoSEQ multiplex PCR. Clone size and the V and J calls come from that table; the DNA yielded D and trimming. The sample records approximately 170,000 clones, about 86% being singletons. What was sequenced was peripheral blood. This clonotype was sampled from a man over 45 with active or convalescent COVID-19. The chain combines TRBV7-6 with TRBJ2-7, with 15 bases lining up with TRBD2. The CDR3, as DNA: TGTGCCAGCAGCGGGACTAGCGGGGGGCCCTACGAGCAGTACTTC. Translation: CASSGTSGGPYEQYF. The full variable domain, its missing parts supplied by reference TRBV7-6 and TRBJ2-7, is GAGVSQSPRYKVTKRGQDVALRCDPISGHVSLYWYRQALGQGPEFLTYFNYEAQQDKSGLPNDRFSAERPEGSISTLTIQRTEQRDSAMYRCASSGTSGGPYEQYFGPGTRLTVT.